This TCR beta chain was obtained from a study of T cells in Graves' hyperthyroidism and ophthalmopathy (dated by TCRdb to about 2019). With respect to the entire study: Peripheral blood samples were taken at initial diagnosis, before any treatment was given. Following sampling, methimazole starting at 30 mg daily was given to hyperthyroidism patients, and high-dose intravenous methylprednisolone was given to ophthalmopathy patients. An independent validation cohort of about 20 hyperthyroidism patients and 17 patients who later progressed to ophthalmopathy tested prospective prediction of ophthalmopathy. The roughly 99 discovery patients were divided at random into training and test sets in a 7:3 ratio. To identify distinguishing TCR V-J signatures, a discovery cohort of around 100 patients was used, comprising roughly 45 with Graves' ophthalmopathy and roughly 60 with stable Graves' hyperthyroidism. In addition, the study compared T-cell repertoires in thyroid tissue and in blood from roughly 6 Graves' hyperthyroidism patients. According to the paper, TCR Vbeta CDR3 sequencing was carried out on some 140 peripheral blood samples, which came from 40 to 45 ophthalmopathy, 75 to 80 hyperthyroidism and roughly 17 progressor patients. Points the paper makes about the study in general: No statistical method was used to fix the sample size in advance, and group allocation was not hidden from the investigators. In validation, progression to ophthalmopathy was predicted by the model with 70.59% sensitivity and 72.22% specificity, a median of about 6.8 months before onset. Most expanded thyroid clonotypes (frequency above 0.001) were also detected in blood, suggesting blood repertoires may reflect thyroid immune responses. Ophthalmopathy was separated from stable hyperthyroidism by a 13 V-J signature model, with approximately 90% sensitivity and about 81% specificity obtained in cross-validation and 80%/75% obtained in testing.

Spanning cysteine to phenylalanine, the CDR3 consists of 15 amino acids. The sequence is cut down to CDR3 DNA, 45 bases in frame from base 1. The germline V gene (reference sequence) specifies PRHDT as CDR1 and FYEKMQ as CDR2. V is trimmed back by 5 bases and J by 0 bases, and the junction contains 7 bases that no gene match accounts for. TCR beta CDR3 regions were amplified from RNA transcripts. The TCR CDR3 was subjected to a first round of RT-PCR using the HTBI primer set and the Qiagen OneStep RT-PCR kit. Libraries were constructed in a second round of multiplex PCR, after which size selection and purification were performed. Paired-end sequencing of the libraries was performed with 100 bp reads on an Illumina HiSeq2000. In the original analysis: SOAPnuke was used to process the raw data, removing reads that contained adapters or uncalled bases, had a mean Phred below 15, or lacked an exact match to the constant primer or identifier. COPE v1.2.5 was used to merge the high-quality paired reads, and each unique nucleotide sequence was defined as a clonotype. MiTCR v1.1 was used to align the clonotypes against IMGT TRBV, TRBD and TRBJ reference segments. Only V-J combinations with frequency above 0.0001, covering about 99% of repertoires, were analysed. The TCS score was defined as the ratio of F50 (clonal expansion) to E x V (chaos), calculated using BLOSUM62-based TCRdist between CDR3 peptides within each V-J. Welch's t-statistics and random forest reduced roughly 500 V-J features to 10 to 15, which were used in a naive Bayes classifier (R e1071). Through fastp at Q25 and MiXCR, TCRdb rebuilt clones from the public reads, retaining in-frame beta chains. Under each unique CDR3 protein, matching rows form one entry showing the most common genes and DNA. The V and J calls here are based on TCRdb, not the publication. For this sample the table gives hundreds of thousands of distinct CDR3 sequences, of which roughly 15% were detected only once. About 12% of the sample goes to the ten largest clones.

Moderately to severely active disease, a Clinical Activity Score of at least 3, a NOSPECS grade of at least 4, and a duration under 3 months were present in ophthalmopathy patients. The study excluded patients with uncontrolled infections, other autoimmune diseases, pregnancy or lactation. Clinical symptoms, serum thyroxine and TRAb, thyroid ultrasound, and orbital computed tomography formed the basis for the diagnoses. PBMCs were isolated from about 10 ml of fresh peripheral blood by Ficoll-Paque density gradient centrifugation. Trizol reagent was used to extract total RNA, and RNA quality was then checked on an Agilent 2100 Bioanalyzer. This clonotype came up many times. The clone's antigen remains unknown. No qualities accompany the bases; no much larger clone lies one base away.

The rearranged chain carries TRBV13 and TRBJ2-7; a stretch of 7 junction bases matches TRBD2. This clonotype was obtained from a woman between 50 and 59 years old with Graves' ophthalmopathy. Specimen: blood. Here is the DNA: TGTGCCAGCAGCCCAGGAGGGACTAACTCCTACGAGCAGTACTTC. Its translation is CASSPGGTNSYEQYF. With all but the CDR3 taken from the reference TRBV13 and TRBJ2-7 genes, the full variable domain is: AAGVIQSPRHLIKEKRETATLKCYPIPRHDTVYWYQQGPGQDPQFLISFYEKMQSDKGSIPDRFSAQQFSDYHSELNMSSLELGDSALYFCASSPGGTNSYEQYFGPGTRLTVT.